This TCR beta chain was retrieved from a study of T cells in Graves' hyperthyroidism and ophthalmopathy. Broader study findings: Through a model of 13 V-J features, ophthalmopathy was separated from stable hyperthyroidism.

TCR beta CDR3 region amplification was performed from RNA transcripts. HTBI primers were used for first-round RT-PCR of the TCR CDR3. TCRdb recomputed calls from the multiplex PCR reads with MiXCR, one row per CDR3 protein. The sample includes some 340,000 distinct CDR3 sequences, about 13% seen only once; the top ten take roughly 35%. Ten or more counts support this clonotype. Its antigen is currently unknown. Germline V lookup: CDR1 MNHEY, CDR2 SMNVEV (reference sequence). The CDR3 consists of 14 residues. V lost 5 bases and J lost 1, with 12 bases in between. A NOSPECS grade of at least 4, a Clinical Activity Score of at least 3 and duration under 3 months were recorded in ophthalmopathy patients. Exclusion of a patient resulted from uncontrolled infection, other autoimmune disease, pregnancy or lactation.

The TCR comes from a woman in her forties with Graves' ophthalmopathy. This chain connects TRBV27 to TRBJ2-7; the D gene is possibly TRBD1 (6 bases). The sequencing input was blood. In nucleotides, the CDR3 is TGTGCCAGCAGTGAAAGGGACAAATCCTACGAGCAGTACTTC. Translating it yields CASSERDKSYEQYF.